This T cell receptor (beta chain) was found in a study of PD-L1 blockade in urothelial cancer. Study findings and constraints: Improved survival was predicted by pretreatment blood TCR clonality below the median.

Libraries were prepared by immunoSEQ multiplex PCR; TCRdb keeps only in-frame clonotypes and omits some of them. The profile shows about 93,000 clones, 85% to 90% of them singletons. Points on this clone: What it binds is not known.

Germline CDR1 reads WSHSY; CDR2 reads SAAADI. V lost 4 bases and J 1 base, leaving 10 bases between the germline ends. The CDR3 has 15 residues. Time point meaning: pretreatment peripheral blood. The chain joins TRBV10-2 to TRBJ2-2, with D maybe TRBD2 (5 bases). This TCR was recovered from a man aged 55 to 70 with urothelial cancer. Source: PBMCs, taken around atezolizumab (anti-PD-L1) treatment. CDR3: CASSVADLNTGELFF. In DNA, the CDR3 is TGCGCCAGCAGTGTGGCGGACTTGAACACCGGGGAGCTGTTTTTT.